These 30 T cell receptor beta chains share one sample of origin, sequenced in a study of blood T cell repertoires in COVID-19. Assay used: immunoSEQ multiplex PCR; TCRdb lists only in-frame clones, some missing. This sample has around 130,000 clones, with around 85% found just once. Sequenced material: peripheral blood. The receptor set was obtained from a woman between 45 and 65 years old who had recovered from COVID-19.

In this sample, this clone turned up a few times. The chain recombines TRBV7-8 with TRBJ2-7; possibly TRBD1 for D (7 bases). Germline V gene sequence: CDR1 SGHVS, CDR2 FQNEAQ. V gave up 5 bases and J gave up 1 base, with 15 bases separating them. The CDR3 loop spans 15 amino acids. In DNA, the CDR3 is TGTGCCAGCAGCCAACCGACAGGGAGGTCCTACGAGCAGTACTTC. Translation: CASSQPTGRSYEQYF.

This rearrangement joins TRBV6-6 to TRBJ2-1; 7 bases align to TRBD2. J gave up 6 bases and V 6 bases, and 5 bases lay outside the gene matches. The CDR3 loop spans 13 amino acids. CDR1 is MNHNY, CDR2 SVGAGI, per germline (reference sequence). In DNA, the CDR3 is TGTGCCAGCAGGCCGGGCGGGAGCAATGAGCAGTTCTTC. Translation: CASRPGGSNEQFF.

V gene TRBV27 combines with J gene TRBJ1-2; weak D call: TRBD1 (6 bases). The V gene lost 1 base and the J gene lost 0 bases, with 12 bases spanning the gap. This CDR3 region has 16 residues. Germline-derived CDR1 and CDR2 are MNHEY and SMNVEV (reference sequence). CDR3 loop: CASSLYGTLANYGYTF. In nucleotides, the CDR3 is TGTGCCAGCAGTTTATACGGGACACTAGCTAACTATGGCTACACCTTC.

The chain employs TRBV7-8 and TRBJ2-1, with 7 positions matching TRBD2. The CDR3 is 16 amino acids. V lost 4 bases, J lost 11 bases, and 17 bases stayed unmatched. The germline V gene has CDR1 SGHVS and CDR2 FQNEAQ. As DNA, the CDR3 is TGTGCCAGCAGCTCCTGGGGGGGACTAAACGCTTCCCAGCAGTTCTTC. As protein: CASSSWGGLNASQQFF.

The chain combines TRBV12-5 with TRBJ2-7; 11 bases match TRBD2. V trimming: 2 bases; J trimming: 6 bases; junction bases outside the gene matches: 9. Germline-derived CDR1 and CDR2 are LGHNT and FRNRAP. This CDR3 has 16 amino acids. DNA of the CDR3: TGTGCTAGTGGTTTGCTTAGCGGGAGGGCGGCGCGCGAGCAGTACTTC. This sequence encodes CASGLLSGRAAREQYF. Filled out from reference TRBV12-5 and TRBJ2-7, the complete variable domain reads DARVTQTPRHKVTEMGQEVTMRCQPILGHNTVFWYRQTMMQGLELLAYFRNRAPLDDSGMPKDRFSAEMPDATLATLKIQPSEPRDSAVYFCASGLLSGRAAREQYFGPGTRLTVT.

The chain carries TRBV10-1 and TRBJ2-5, with a tentative D call TRBD2 (7 bases). The CDR3 is 15 amino acids. The germline V and J ends were trimmed by 5 bases and 5 bases, with 18 bases remaining between them. Per the germline V gene, CDR1 is WNHNN and CDR2 is SYGVQD (reference sequence). CDR3 sequence reads: CASSMGGQLQETQYF. In DNA form, the CDR3 reads TGCGCCAGCAGTATGGGGGGGCAACTTCAGGAGACCCAGTACTTC.

This clone was observed a handful of times. The chain has TRBV27 and TRBJ1-5, with D possibly matching TRBD1 (6 bases). V lost 4 bases to trimming and J lost 7 bases, with 11 bases between them. The CDR3 loop spans 13 amino acids. The germline CDR1 and CDR2 sequences are MNHEY and SMNVEV (reference sequence). The CDR3 here is CASSSGDRQPQHF. CDR3 nucleotide sequence: TGTGCCAGCAGTTCAGGGGATCGCCAGCCCCAGCATTTT.

The rearrangement links TRBV7-2 to TRBJ1-5; no clear D. Looked up from germline, CDR1 is SGHTA and CDR2 is FQGNSA. This CDR3 spans 13 amino acids. V was clipped by 4 bases and J by 3 bases, with 7 bases between them. The CDR3 DNA follows: TGTGCCAGCAGCTACAGCCTCAATCAGCCCCAGCATTTT. This encodes CASSYSLNQPQHF.

In its sample, this clone was seen once. The chain joins TRBV6-5 to TRBJ2-3; the match to TRBD1 covers 7 bases. The ends lost 7 bases at V and 2 bases at J; junction bases unmatched: 9. CDR3 length equals 15 residues. Germline CDR1 is MNHEY and CDR2 is SVGAGI. DNA of the CDR3: TGTGCCAGCACCGCAGTGGGGACAGTCACAGATACGCAGTATTTT. This translates into CASTAVGTVTDTQYF.

This chain uses TRBV5-1 with TRBJ2-1; 8 bases agree with TRBD1. Trimming cost V 3 bases and J 7 bases; bases outside gene matches: 9. The CDR3 is 15 residues long. Germline V gene sequence: CDR1 SGHRS, CDR2 YFSETQ. The CDR3 reads CASSSGTGWENEQFF. CDR3 coding DNA: TGCGCCAGCAGCTCGGGGACAGGCTGGGAGAATGAGCAGTTCTTC.

The CDR3 DNA sequence: TGTGCCAGCAGTGTACTAGCGGGGGGGCCTGGGCATGAGCAGTTCTTC. This translates into CASSVLAGGPGHEQFF. The chain has TRBV6-1 and TRBJ2-1; TRBD2 matches 13 bases. There are 16 residues in the CDR3. Germline lookup yields CDR1 MNHNS and CDR2 SASEGT. The V and J ends lost 4 bases and 8 bases, in that order; junction bases with no gene match: 8.

This clone came up a few times. The CDR3: CASISTGETQYF. The CDR3 coding sequence is TGTGCCAGTATTTCGACGGGGGAGACCCAGTACTTC. V and J are TRBV2 and TRBJ2-5, with D tentatively TRBD2 (5 bases). V was shortened by 9 bases and J by 5 bases, with 13 bases between the two germline ends. Germline V gene data show CDR1 as SNHLY and CDR2 as FYNNEI. This CDR3 contains 12 residues.

CDR3 DNA: TGTGCCAGCAGTTTTCGGGTGACAGGGGTGACGCGTTACAATGAGCAGTTCTTC. The encoded protein is CASSFRVTGVTRYNEQFF. The chain links TRBV27 to TRBJ2-1; 8 nucleotides match TRBD1. The CDR3 length is 18 residues. Per the germline V gene, CDR1 is MNHEY and CDR2 is SMNVEV (reference sequence). J lost 4 bases, V lost 3 bases, and 14 bases had no gene match.

The rearrangement links TRBV7-8 to TRBJ1-1; 7 bases are shared with TRBD1. J gave up 1 base and V 2 bases, and 1 base lay outside the gene matches. This CDR3 is 14 amino acids long. The germline CDR1 and CDR2 sequences are SGHVS and FQNEAQ. The CDR3: CASSLRQGNTEAFF. The CDR3 DNA reads as TGTGCCAGCAGCTTAAGACAGGGGAACACTGAAGCTTTCTTT.

The V call is TRBV5-1, the J call TRBJ2-5; 7 bases agree with TRBD1. V shed 1 base, J shed 2 bases, and the junction held 2 bases outside the gene matches. Germline values: CDR1 SGHRS, CDR2 YFSETQ. The CDR3 covers 14 residues. The CDR3 is CASSLLTGQETQYF. Here the CDR3 DNA reads TGCGCCAGCAGCTTGCTGACAGGGCAAGAGACCCAGTACTTC.

The V gene is TRBV2, the J gene TRBJ2-3; maybe TRBD2 (6 bases). V dropped 6 bases and J dropped 0 bases, with 25 bases sitting between them. The germline V gene encodes CDR1 SNHLY and CDR2 FYNNEI. This CDR3 is 19 amino acids long. CDR3: CASSDYLVASEDSTDTQYF. Written as DNA, the CDR3 is TGTGCCAGCAGCGATTACCTTGTTGCTAGCGAAGATAGCACAGATACGCAGTATTTT.

This sequence joins TRBV24-1 and TRBJ2-1; 7 bases fit TRBD2. Germline CDR1 KGHDR, CDR2 SFDVKD. There are 13 residues in the CDR3. J was trimmed by 4 bases and V by 7 bases; bases with no gene match: 3. In DNA form, the CDR3 reads TGTGCCACCAGGCCTAGCGGATACAATGAGCAGTTCTTC. Its translation is CATRPSGYNEQFF.

With regard to this clone: At one of its ends the junction is not consistent with the germline gene, which may arise from a read error. The gene calls are TRBV10-1 and TRBJ2-2; 7 positions agree with TRBD1. From germline, CDR1 is WNHNN and CDR2 SYGVQD (reference sequence). The CDR3 runs 17 residues. The CDR3 loop is CASGDSRTGWSTGELFF. CDR3 in DNA: TGCGCCAGCGGTGATTCCCGGACAGGCTGGTCCACCGGGGAGCTGTTTTTT.

This clone was observed a single time. The V call is TRBV7-8, the J call TRBJ1-3, with a tentative D call TRBD1 (5 bases). V lost 6 bases and J lost 4, with 16 bases in between. Germline CDR1 is SGHVS and CDR2 is FQNEAQ. This CDR3 comprises 15 residues. CDR3 sequence: CASRASGGVGNTIYF. CDR3 DNA: TGTGCCAGCAGAGCCAGCGGGGGGGTCGGAAACACCATATATTTT. Full variable domain (outside the CDR3, taken from reference TRBV7-8 and TRBJ1-3): GAGVSQSPRYKVAKRGQDVALRCDPISGHVSLFWYQQALGQGPEFLTYFQNEAQLDKSGLPSDRFFAERPEGSVSTLKIQRTQQEDSAVYLCASRASGGVGNTIYFGEGSWLTVV.

In its sample, this clone was seen once. This chain connects TRBV6-5 to TRBJ1-1; D is unresolved. CDR1 MNHEY and CDR2 SVGAGI come from the germline V gene. The CDR3 totals 13 residues. V dropped 8 bases and J dropped 1 base, with 11 bases sitting between them. The CDR3 coding sequence is TGTGCCAGCCTCTTACAACCGAACACTGAAGCTTTCTTT. This sequence encodes CASLLQPNTEAFF.

DNA for the CDR3: TGTGCCAGCCGGGGGACTAGCTCCAATGAGCAGTTCTTC. Amino acid sequence: CASRGTSSNEQFF. The genes are TRBV28 and TRBJ2-1; 9 bases agree with TRBD2. Germline V gene sequence: CDR1 MDHEN, CDR2 SYDVKM. The CDR3 contains 13 residues. The V gene end was trimmed by 8 bases and the J gene end by 6 bases; junction bases not matched to a gene: 5.

The chain couples TRBV6-2 or TRBV6-3 to TRBJ1-6, with 7 nucleotides matching TRBD1. CDR1 and CDR2 from the germline V gene are MNHEY and SVGEGT. Trimming took 6 bases from V and 0 from J; bases not matched to a gene: 14. The CDR3 is 19 residues long. This chain's CDR3 is CASSPWTGPISSYNSPLHF. In nucleotides, the CDR3 is TGTGCCAGCAGCCCTTGGACAGGCCCAATAAGCTCCTATAATTCACCCCTCCACTTT.

The CDR3 reads CASSLRRGPYNEQFF. The DNA for the CDR3 is TGTGCCAGCAGCTTAAGGCGAGGTCCCTACAATGAGCAGTTCTTC. J is TRBJ2-1 and V is TRBV7-2, with D uncertain. This CDR3 spans 15 amino acids. The germline V gene has CDR1 SGHTA and CDR2 FQGNSA. V lost 2 bases, J lost 2 bases, and 10 bases lay in between.

Details on this clone: The junction departs from the called germline gene at one end, perhaps through a read error. CDR3 amino acids: CASSFFRDRVSDQPQHF. As DNA, the CDR3 is TGTGCCAGCAGTTTTTTCCGGGACAGGGTTAGCGATCAGCCCCAGCATTTT. This chain links TRBV27 with TRBJ1-5; 9 positions match TRBD1. Looked up from germline, CDR1 is MNHEY and CDR2 is SMNVEV (reference sequence). The CDR3 covers 17 residues.

The J gene is TRBJ1-2, the V gene TRBV11-1, with a weak D call TRBD1 (6 bases). This CDR3 comprises 13 residues. Deletions cut 6 bases from V and 4 bases from J, with 12 bases between. Germline values: CDR1 SGHAT, CDR2 FQDESV (reference sequence). The CDR3 nucleotides are TGTGCCAGCAGTTCCGGGACAACCTATGGCTACACCTTC. Residues: CASSSGTTYGYTF.

The rearrangement links TRBV10-3 to TRBJ2-1; 15 bases align to TRBD2. The CDR3 sequence is 19 residues long. CDR1 is ENHRY, CDR2 SYGVKD, per germline. With V trimmed by 5 bases and J by 0 bases, 8 bases remained unmatched. This CDR3 reads CAISHGTSGRQSSYNEQFF. The CDR3 nucleotides read TGTGCCATCAGTCATGGGACTAGCGGGAGGCAGAGCTCCTACAATGAGCAGTTCTTC.

The chain carries TRBV2 and TRBJ1-2, with D possibly matching TRBD1 (6 bases). Germline CDR1 SNHLY, CDR2 FYNNEI. V was trimmed by 7 bases and J by 4 bases, leaving 13 bases between them. The CDR3 totals 13 residues. The DNA of the CDR3 is TGTGCCAGCAAGGGGGAACCGAGCTATGGCTACACCTTC. Protein sequence: CASKGEPSYGYTF.

This CDR3 reads CASSIPYNEQFF. CDR3 DNA sequence: TGTGCCAGTAGTATACCTTACAATGAGCAGTTCTTC. This chain uses TRBV19 with TRBJ2-1; D is ambiguous. The CDR3 has 12 amino acids. Germline values: CDR1 LNHDA, CDR2 SQIVND (reference sequence). Trimming shortened V by 2 bases and J by 4 bases, and 3 bases separated the two germline ends.

The CDR3 spells CASSRLQGGTDTQYF. The CDR3 DNA reads TGCGCCAGCTCCAGGTTACAGGGGGGAACAGATACGCAGTATTTT. The rearrangement uses TRBV4-3 and TRBJ2-3; 8 bases map to TRBD1. The CDR3 totals 15 residues. Germline V gene data show CDR1 as LGHNA and CDR2 as YSLEER. The V and J ends lost 8 bases and 3 bases, in that order; junction bases with no gene match: 10.

A single count supports this clone. V is TRBV5-1 and J is TRBJ2-5; 8 nucleotides match TRBD2. J was trimmed by 5 bases and V by 4 bases; bases with no gene match: 10. The germline CDR1 and CDR2 sequences are SGHRS and YFSETQ. This CDR3 is 15 amino acids long. The CDR3 spells CASSPGGRTGETQYF. DNA for the CDR3: TGCGCCAGCAGCCCGGGCGGGAGGACCGGGGAGACCCAGTACTTC.